These 21 T cell receptor beta chains were all obtained from the same sample, sequenced in a study of graft-versus-host responses after intestinal transplantation. TCRdb keeps only in-frame clones here, not all; method: immunoSEQ multiplex PCR. The sample consists of over 90,000 clones, over 85% of them appearing once. No cognate antigen is known for these TCRs. The input for sequencing was unstimulated CD8+ T cells sorted from spleen or lymph node cells, taken before intestinal transplant. Receptor source: a human donor who received an intestinal transplant.

The chain uses TRBV30 and TRBJ2-1; D may be TRBD2 (5 bases). V lost 4 bases to trimming and J lost 9 bases, with 19 bases between them. The CDR3 is 14 residues long. Germline CDR1 GTSNPN, CDR2 SVGIG (reference sequence). CDR3 sequence (DNA): TGTGCCTGGAAATCAGTTGGCGGGCGGACTGAGCAGTTCTTC. It yields the protein CAWKSVGGRTEQFF.

The chain joins TRBV11-2 to TRBJ2-5, with TRBD1 as a possible D gene (6 bases). The assigned J gene may be wrong: the sequence end matches TRBJ2-7 better. CDR3 length: 18 amino acids. CDR1 is SGHAT, CDR2 FQNNGV, per germline. The CDR3 loop reads CASSLKSLTGAPSYEQYF. In DNA, the CDR3 is TGTGCCAGCAGCTTGAAATCCCTGACAGGCGCGCCCTCCTACGAGCAGTACTTC.

The chain employs TRBV7-8 and TRBJ2-1; D remains ambiguous. V lost 5 bases and J 0 bases, leaving 11 bases between the germline ends. The CDR3 totals 15 residues. Germline CDR1 and CDR2: SGHVS and FQNEAQ. The CDR3 region is CASSETVYSYNEQFF. CDR3 nucleotides: TGTGCCAGCAGCGAAACAGTATACTCCTACAATGAGCAGTTCTTC.

The chain couples TRBV19 to TRBJ2-2; no clear D gene. The CDR3 runs 14 residues. CDR1 and CDR2 from the germline V gene are LNHDA and SQIVND (reference sequence). The ends were cut back, 5 bases at V and 0 bases at J, with 7 bases in the middle. The CDR3 sequence is CASSRRANTGELFF. The CDR3 DNA is TGTGCCAGTAGTCGGAGAGCGAACACCGGGGAGCTGTTTTTT.

The gene calls are TRBV4-2 and TRBJ2-2, with D possibly being TRBD2 (7 bases). The germline V gene encodes CDR1 LGHNA and CDR2 YNFKEQ. V was trimmed by 4 bases and J by 1 base, leaving 16 bases between them. This CDR3 comprises 17 residues. In DNA form, the CDR3 reads TGTGCCAGCAGCCTTCTGGGGGGGCCAGGGAACACCGGGGAGCTGTTTTTT. Translated: CASSLLGGPGNTGELFF.

The chain has TRBV16 and TRBJ2-2, with 8 bases that match TRBD1. CDR3 length: 15 residues. The germline CDR1 and CDR2 sequences are KGHSY and FQNENV. V gave up 2 bases and J gave up 7 bases; unmatched junction bases: 6. The CDR3 protein is CASSQRTGKGGELFF. CDR3 coding DNA: TGTGCCAGCAGCCAACGGACAGGGAAAGGCGGGGAGCTGTTTTTT.

There are a few counts of this clone. The J gene is TRBJ1-4, the V gene TRBV19; D ambiguous. Germline V CDR1 and CDR2: LNHDA, SQIVND (reference sequence). The CDR3 spans 13 residues. The V gene lost 5 bases and the J gene lost 8 bases, with 12 bases spanning the gap. The CDR3 is CASSVVRQEKLFF. The CDR3, as DNA: TGTGCCAGTAGTGTCGTAAGGCAAGAAAAACTGTTTTTT.

The rearrangement links TRBV4-1 to TRBJ1-5, with D unclear. V was cut by 1 base and J by 4 bases, with 8 bases left in between. CDR3 length equals 14 residues. Germline CDR1 and CDR2: MGHRA and YSYEKL. The CDR3 nucleotides are TGCGCCAGCAGCCAAGGCGGGAGTAATCAGCCCCAGCATTTT. Residues: CASSQGGSNQPQHF.

The V and J genes are TRBV5-4 and TRBJ2-3, with D perhaps TRBD1 or TRBD2 (5 bases each). In germline, CDR1 is SGHNT, CDR2 YYREEE (reference sequence). The V end was cut by 0 bases, the J end by 0 bases, with 8 bases between. The CDR3 has 15 residues. DNA of the CDR3: TGTGCCAGCAGCTTGGTTGGGGGAAGCACAGATACGCAGTATTTT. This sequence encodes CASSLVGGSTDTQYF.

The chain recombines TRBV5-1 with TRBJ1-2; TRBD1 might be the D (6 bases). Between the trimmed V and J ends, which lost 0 bases and 5 bases, there was a span of 11 bases. The CDR3 runs 14 residues. Looked up from germline, CDR1 is SGHRS and CDR2 is YFSETQ. CDR3 sequence reads: CASSLEQGYYGYTF. In DNA form, the CDR3 reads TGCGCCAGCAGCTTGGAACAGGGATATTATGGCTACACCTTC. Using reference TRBV5-1 and TRBJ1-2 for the parts outside the CDR3, the full variable domain is KAGVTQTPRYLIKTRGQQVTLSCSPISGHRSVSWYQQTPGQGLQFLFEYFSETQRNKGNFPGRFSGRQFSNSRSEMNVSTLELGDSALYLCASSLEQGYYGYTFGSGTRLTVV.

This clone has a single count. The chain has TRBV27 and TRBJ1-6; 9 bases fit TRBD1. V lost 5 bases to trimming and J lost 7 bases; unmatched junction nucleotides: 15. Germline V gives CDR1 MNHEY, CDR2 SMNVEV (reference sequence). This CDR3 has 18 amino acids. CDR3 coding DNA: TGTGCCAGCAGTCCCCAAGGACAGGGGACCCCGAGGAATTCACCCCTCCACTTT. Translation: CASSPQGQGTPRNSPLHF.

CDR3 amino acids: CASSVGGSADTQYF. The CDR3 bases are TGTGCCAGCAGCGTAGGAGGGAGTGCAGATACGCAGTATTTT. The rearrangement joins TRBV9 to TRBJ2-3, with a tentative D call TRBD2 (5 bases). V lost 0 bases and J 4 bases, leaving 9 bases between the germline ends. CDR1 and CDR2 from the germline V gene are SGDLS and YYNGEE. This CDR3 contains 14 residues.

The V and J genes are TRBV7-9 and TRBJ1-1; D is ambiguous. Trimming left V 10 bases short and J 0 bases short, with 15 bases between. CDR3 length: 14 amino acids. Per germline, CDR1 SEHNR and CDR2 FQNEAQ (reference sequence). The CDR3 DNA follows: TGTGCCACCTCGATCGGGGAAATGAACACTGAAGCTTTCTTT. This codes for CATSIGEMNTEAFF.

The genes are TRBV5-4 and TRBJ2-7, with TRBD2 identical over 7 bases. This CDR3 is built from 15 residues. The junction had 11 bases not matched to a gene; V was cut back by 3 bases and J by 5 bases. Germline CDR1 and CDR2: SGHNT and YYREEE (reference sequence). The DNA of the CDR3 is TGTGCCAGCAGCTCAGCGGGGCAGGTCTCGCACGAGCAGTACTTC. It translates to CASSSAGQVSHEQYF.

V usage is TRBV19 and J usage is TRBJ1-1; TRBD1 aligns across 8 bases. CDR1 and CDR2 from the germline V gene are LNHDA and SQIVND (reference sequence). The CDR3 loop spans 14 amino acids. Trimming at V came to 10 bases and at J to 1 base, leaving 8 bases not matched to a gene. The CDR3 DNA reads as TGTGCCACCGTCCCCGGGACAGGGAACACTGAAGCTTTCTTT. It translates to CATVPGTGNTEAFF. Supplemented by reference TRBV19 and TRBJ1-1, the full variable domain reads DGGITQSPKYLFRKEGQNVTLSCEQNLNHDAMYWYRQDPGQGLRLIYYSQIVNDFQKGDIAEGYSVSREKKESFPLTVTSAQKNPTAFYLCATVPGTGNTEAFFGQGTRLTVV.

In this sample, this clone turned up once. The rearrangement uses TRBV5-8 and TRBJ1-1; D may be TRBD1 (5 bases). The CDR3 covers 13 residues. CDR1 and CDR2 (germline): SGHTS, YDEGEE. V lost 2 bases to trimming and J lost 5 bases, with 10 bases between them. The CDR3 region is CASSLQVVTEAFF. The CDR3 DNA sequence: TGTGCCAGCAGCTTACAGGTAGTGACTGAAGCTTTCTTT.

The chain joins TRBV6-5 to TRBJ2-7, with D unclear. The V gene's germline CDR1 is MNHEY and CDR2 SVGAGI. This CDR3 has 14 amino acids. V was trimmed by 5 bases and J by 2 bases, leaving 13 bases between them. The CDR3 loop reads CASSEEAVPYEQYF. CDR3 coding DNA: TGTGCCAGCAGTGAAGAGGCAGTCCCCTACGAGCAGTACTTC.

V gene TRBV6-4 combines with J gene TRBJ2-5; D not certain. The CDR3 runs to 14 residues. V lost 7 bases and J 6 bases, leaving 18 bases between the germline ends. The germline gives CDR1 MRHNA, CDR2 SNTAGT. CDR3 protein: CASTPVAVQKTQYF. The CDR3 DNA is TGTGCCAGCACCCCCGTGGCAGTCCAGAAGACCCAGTACTTC.

The V gene is TRBV7-6, the J gene TRBJ2-1, with 10 positions matching TRBD1. V lost 2 bases, J lost 9 bases, and 4 bases stayed unmatched. This CDR3 is 14 amino acids long. Germline V lookup: CDR1 SGHVS, CDR2 FNYEAQ. CDR3 loop: CASSLLGTGVEQFF. The CDR3 nucleotides are TGTGCCAGCAGCTTACTCGGGACAGGGGTTGAGCAGTTCTTC.

CDR3 bases: TGTGCCAGCAGCTACGGAGGACAGGGGGTCTACGAGCAGTACTTC. It specifies CASSYGGQGVYEQYF. The rearrangement links TRBV13 to TRBJ2-5, with 10 bases lining up with TRBD1. The DNA end is more similar to TRBJ2-7, so the J call may be wrong. From germline, CDR1 is PRHDT and CDR2 FYEKMQ (reference sequence). This CDR3 region has 15 residues.

V is TRBV4-1 and J is TRBJ2-5; 7 bases map to TRBD1. The V and J ends lost 4 bases and 0 bases, in that order; junction bases with no gene match: 5. The CDR3 loop spans 15 amino acids. The germline gives CDR1 MGHRA, CDR2 YSYEKL. The CDR3 loop reads CASSPQGINQETQYF. In DNA, the CDR3 is TGCGCCAGCAGCCCACAGGGGATAAACCAAGAGACCCAGTACTTC.